These 28 T cell receptor beta chains were sequenced from one sample in a study of cytomegalovirus exposure and HLA in healthy donors. PCR primers comprised 60 Vbeta and 13 Jbeta primers. Sequencing used immunoSEQ multiplex PCR; TCRdb keeps in-frame clones, though not all of them. The table shows about 120,000 clones, with around 86% occurring only once. The sequencing input was PBMCs. The receptors were sampled from a woman in her forties in good health and CMV-seronegative.

In this sample, this clone turned up once. This chain connects TRBV27 to TRBJ2-1, with 9 nucleotides matching TRBD2. Germline V lookup: CDR1 MNHEY, CDR2 SMNVEV (reference sequence). The V gene end was trimmed by 1 base and the J gene end by 3 bases; junction bases not matched to a gene: 7. This CDR3 comprises 17 residues. The CDR3 here is CASSLYPPAGGYNEQFF. The CDR3 DNA is TGTGCCAGCAGTTTATACCCCCCAGCGGGGGGCTACAATGAGCAGTTCTTC.

The gene calls are TRBV5-1 and TRBJ2-1; 10 positions agree with TRBD2. V trimming: 7 bases; J trimming: 7 bases; junction bases outside the gene matches: 2. CDR1 is SGHRS and CDR2 is YFSETQ in the germline V gene. The CDR3 is 12 residues long. Here the CDR3 DNA reads TGCGCCAGCGCTAGCGGGAGAAATGAGCAGTTCTTC. Protein sequence: CASASGRNEQFF.

V gene TRBV4-1 combines with J gene TRBJ1-1; 9 bases line up with TRBD1. Trimming removed 2 bases from V and 1 base from J; junction bases left unmatched: 5. The CDR3 is 16 residues long. In germline, CDR1 is MGHRA, CDR2 YSYEKL. CDR3 in DNA: TGCGCCAGCAGCCAACTGGGACAGGGCCGGAACACTGAAGCTTTCTTT. Translating it yields CASSQLGQGRNTEAFF.

This chain links TRBV25-1 with TRBJ1-2; 11 positions agree with TRBD1. The V and J ends lost 7 bases and 6 bases, in that order; junction bases with no gene match: 7. This CDR3 is built from 14 residues. CDR1 and CDR2 (germline): MGHDK, SYGVNS. CDR3 bases: TGTGCCAGCAACCCTCGGACAGGGGGCAATGGCTACACCTTC. This gives the protein CASNPRTGGNGYTF.

The rearrangement joins TRBV7-9 to TRBJ2-7; 7 nucleotides match TRBD1. The length of the CDR3 is 13 residues. The J segment lost 2 bases and the V segment lost 5 bases, leaving 3 bases of the junction unmatched. Germline V gene lookup returns CDR1 SEHNR and CDR2 FQNEAQ (reference sequence). The CDR3 reads CASSKGQTYEQYF. CDR3 coding DNA: TGTGCCAGCAGCAAGGGACAGACCTACGAGCAGTACTTC.

The chain employs TRBV11-2 and TRBJ1-1, with D unclear. V lost 3 bases and J 8 bases, leaving 10 bases between the germline ends. The CDR3 is 12 residues long. Germline lookup yields CDR1 SGHAT and CDR2 FQNNGV. The CDR3 coding sequence is TGTGCCAGCAGCTTTGAGTGGAGAGAAGCTTTCTTT. Protein: CASSFEWREAFF.

The CDR3 protein is CASSFAGGPSYEQYF. CDR3 bases: TGTGCCAGCAGCTTTGCGGGAGGCCCCTCCTACGAGCAGTACTTC. This chain joins TRBV7-2 and TRBJ2-7, with 8 positions matching TRBD2. Germline values: CDR1 SGHTA, CDR2 FQGNSA. The CDR3 contains 15 residues. V dropped 3 bases and J dropped 0; count of bases not matched to a gene: 4.

The chain combines TRBV18 with TRBJ1-2; D perhaps matches TRBD1 (5 bases). Germline CDR1 reads KGHSH; CDR2 reads LQKENI. The CDR3 length is 15 residues. Between the trimmed V and J ends, which lost 3 bases and 6 bases, there was a span of 17 bases. CDR3: CASSPTVMGGDGYTF. DNA for the CDR3: TGTGCCAGCTCACCTACTGTTATGGGGGGTGATGGCTACACCTTC.

The J gene is TRBJ2-5, the V gene TRBV9; D is uncertain. Trimming removed 0 bases from V and 3 bases from J, with 6 bases in between. The germline CDR1 and CDR2 sequences are SGDLS and YYNGEE. This CDR3 comprises 13 residues. CDR3 bases: TGTGCCAGCAGCGTAGGCCTAGAAGAGACCCAGTACTTC. This codes for CASSVGLEETQYF. The full variable domain, in which reference TRBV9 and TRBJ2-5 provide the parts outside the CDR3, is DSGVTQTPKHLITATGQRVTLRCSPRSGDLSVYWYQQSLDQGLQFLIQYYNGEERAKGNILERFSAQQFPDLHSELNLSSLELGDSALYFCASSVGLEETQYFGPGTRLLVL.

A word on this clone: The same CDR3 can be traced to other DNA sequences in this sample. This chain links TRBV2 with TRBJ2-5; 9 nucleotides align to TRBD2. The CDR3 extends over 14 amino acids. The V gene's germline CDR1 is SNHLY and CDR2 FYNNEI. V lost 1 base, J lost 8 bases, and 5 bases stayed unmatched. The CDR3 DNA is TGTGCCAGCAGTGAAGAGCGGGGGGCCACAACCCAGTACTTC. The encoded protein is CASSEERGATTQYF.

The chain uses TRBV11-1 and TRBJ2-7; 9 bases match TRBD1. J was trimmed by 1 base and V by 2 bases; bases with no gene match: 3. Germline CDR1 and CDR2: SGHAT and FQDESV (reference sequence). This CDR3 has 15 residues. This CDR3 is CASSLKTGGSYEQYF. As DNA, the CDR3 is TGTGCCAGCAGCTTAAAGACAGGGGGGTCCTACGAGCAGTACTTC.

The chain combines TRBV18 with TRBJ2-7; D not resolved. The CDR3 covers 14 residues. The germline CDR1 and CDR2 sequences are KGHSH and LQKENI. V was cut by 0 bases and J by 3 bases, with 9 bases left in between. The CDR3 spells CASSPPGRLYEQYF. In DNA, the CDR3 is TGTGCCAGCTCACCACCTGGCAGACTCTACGAGCAGTACTTC.

A single count supports this clone. The gene calls are TRBV2 and TRBJ2-3; unclear D gene. Germline-derived CDR1 and CDR2 are SNHLY and FYNNEI. CDR3 length: 15 amino acids. V was cut by 6 bases and J by 2 bases, with 15 bases left in between. CDR3 amino acids: CASRTTISLTDTQYF. The CDR3 DNA follows: TGTGCCAGCAGAACGACAATTTCCCTCACAGATACGCAGTATTTT.

The J gene is TRBJ2-2, the V gene TRBV19, with 8 bases lining up with TRBD2. Germline CDR1 and CDR2: LNHDA and SQIVND (reference sequence). The ends lost 3 bases at V and 0 bases at J; junction bases unmatched: 3. The CDR3 is made up of 16 amino acids. CDR3 nucleotide sequence: TGTGCCAGTAGTATCCCGGGAGGGCCGAACACCGGGGAGCTGTTTTTT. Its translation is CASSIPGGPNTGELFF.

The rearrangement links TRBV5-4 to TRBJ1-2; 7 nucleotides align to TRBD1. The CDR3 consists of 16 residues. J gave up 0 bases and V 4 bases, and 9 bases lay outside the gene matches. Germline values: CDR1 SGHNT, CDR2 YYREEE (reference sequence). The CDR3 is CASSRPQGTTNYGYTF. The CDR3 DNA reads TGTGCCAGCAGCCGGCCACAGGGGACAACTAACTATGGCTACACCTTC.

The chain employs TRBV5-1 and TRBJ2-1; 12 bases are shared with TRBD2. This CDR3 has 14 residues. The germline CDR1 and CDR2 sequences are SGHRS and YFSETQ. The V segment lost 3 bases and the J segment 8 bases; nucleotides outside the gene matches: 3. The CDR3 protein is CASSSLAGGHEQFF. CDR3 nucleotide sequence: TGCGCCAGCAGCTCCCTAGCGGGAGGGCATGAGCAGTTCTTC.

The chain is built from TRBV7-9 and TRBJ2-1; D is perhaps TRBD2 (7 bases). Trimming pared 3 bases from V and 8 bases from J, leaving 29 bases between. The CDR3 is 19 residues long. Germline-derived CDR1 and CDR2 are SEHNR and FQNEAQ (reference sequence). The CDR3 sequence is CASSFPPFSKGTGGHEQFF. The CDR3, as DNA: TGTGCCAGCAGCTTTCCACCCTTCTCTAAGGGGACCGGGGGGCATGAGCAGTTCTTC.

This clone was observed a few times. V is TRBV7-6 and J is TRBJ1-5; no reliable D call. Germline V gives CDR1 SGHVS, CDR2 FNYEAQ. V lost 2 bases to trimming and J lost 1 base, with 9 bases between them. The CDR3 contains 15 residues. The CDR3 reads CASSLLPESNQPQHF. CDR3 DNA sequence: TGTGCCAGCAGCTTATTACCGGAGAGCAATCAGCCCCAGCATTTT.

This chain uses TRBV2 with TRBJ1-1; D is unclear. Trimming cost V 3 bases and J 1 base, with 12 bases left between them. Germline CDR1 is SNHLY and CDR2 is FYNNEI. The CDR3 covers 15 residues. CDR3 region: CASSDEGLGNTEAFF. The CDR3 DNA sequence: TGTGCCAGCAGTGACGAGGGCCTAGGGAACACTGAAGCTTTCTTT.

This chain connects TRBV30 to TRBJ2-2; no clear D. The germline CDR1 and CDR2 sequences are GTSNPN and SVGIG (reference sequence). V lost 4 bases, J lost 2 bases, and 20 bases lay in between. The CDR3 has 17 residues. In DNA, the CDR3 is TGTGCCTGGAACTCCGCCAGGCTCTCCTATAACACCGGGGAGCTGTTTTTT. Its translation is CAWNSARLSYNTGELFF.

This clone was recorded only once. The V and J genes are TRBV7-2 and TRBJ1-2, with a tentative D call TRBD1 (6 bases). The CDR3 runs to 14 residues. Looked up from germline, CDR1 is SGHTA and CDR2 is FQGNSA. V lost 5 bases and J 6 bases, leaving 16 bases between the germline ends. The CDR3, as DNA: TGTGCCAGCAGCACCCGGGATCAGGGGCATGGCTACACCTTC. Its protein product is CASSTRDQGHGYTF.

The chain couples TRBV2 to TRBJ2-1; 8 nucleotides align to TRBD2. CDR1 is SNHLY, CDR2 FYNNEI, per germline. J was trimmed by 7 bases and V by 9 bases; bases with no gene match: 14. CDR3 length: 15 amino acids. The CDR3 DNA sequence: TGTGCCAGTCACCATATACGGGGGGGCCTGAATGAGCAGTTCTTC. Its protein product is CASHHIRGGLNEQFF.

This clone was found once. The rearrangement links TRBV5-4 to TRBJ2-7; a weak D match, TRBD2 (5 bases). The germline V gene has CDR1 SGHNT and CDR2 YYREEE (reference sequence). The CDR3 totals 15 residues. Between the trimmed V and J ends, which lost 3 bases and 5 bases, there was a span of 18 bases. Written as DNA, the CDR3 is TGTGCCAGCAGCTCCATAGACAAGGGAGCCAACGAGCAGTACTTC. Translated: CASSSIDKGANEQYF.

The rearrangement uses TRBV5-6 and TRBJ2-5; tentative D call: TRBD1 (6 bases). This CDR3 has 16 amino acids. Per the germline V gene, CDR1 is SGHDT and CDR2 is YYEEEE. V dropped 0 bases and J dropped 1 base, with 13 bases sitting between them. In DNA, the CDR3 is TGTGCCAGCAGCTTGGGACCGGGACAAGTCCAAGAGACCCAGTACTTC. It specifies CASSLGPGQVQETQYF.

CDR3 amino acids: CASYLAGGVEGSEQFF. As DNA, the CDR3 is TGTGCCAGCTACCTAGCGGGGGGGGTAGAGGGTAGTGAGCAGTTCTTC. V is TRBV14 and J is TRBJ2-1, with 12 bases that match TRBD2. The CDR3 is 16 residues long. CDR1 and CDR2 from the germline V gene are SGHDN and FVKESK. V lost 8 bases, J lost 9 bases, and 14 bases stayed unmatched. Full variable domain (rest looked up from reference TRBV14 and TRBJ2-1): EAGVTQFPSHSVIEKGQTVTLRCDPISGHDNLYWYRRVMGKEIKFLLHFVKESKQDESGMPNNRFLAERTGGTYSTLKVQPAELEDSGVYFCASYLAGGVEGSEQFFGPGTRLTVL.

The CDR3 coding sequence is TGTGCCAGCAGAAAGGGGACAGATTCAGCAGATACGCAGTATTTT. It yields the protein CASRKGTDSADTQYF. The chain carries TRBV28 and TRBJ2-3; TRBD1 matches 7 bases. The CDR3 loop spans 15 amino acids. CDR1 is MDHEN and CDR2 is SYDVKM in the germline V gene. V was pared by 6 bases and J by 4 bases, with 10 bases of the junction left unmatched.

The chain uses TRBV7-4 and TRBJ2-7; tentative D call: TRBD2 (7 bases). V was cut by 2 bases and J by 6 bases, with 23 bases left in between. CDR3 length: 17 residues. Germline V gene data show CDR1 as SGHVT and CDR2 as SQSDAQ. The CDR3 nucleotides read TGTGCCAGCAGCTTAAAGGATAGGGGGGACTACTGTTGCGAGCAGTACTTC. It yields the protein CASSLKDRGDYCCEQYF.

The CDR3 DNA reads TGTGCCAGCAGCCTGCAGTCGTTTGCAACTAATGAAAAACTGTTTTTT. Protein sequence: CASSLQSFATNEKLFF. The gene calls are TRBV7-8 and TRBJ1-4, with D unclear. V lost 5 bases to trimming and J lost 0 bases, with 13 bases between them. Per germline, CDR1 SGHVS and CDR2 FQNEAQ. This CDR3 is built from 16 residues.